The TCR beta chain described here comes from a study of T-cell reconstitution after alpha-beta-depleted transplantation in children. For this clonotype: Its target is not known.

Overall study findings and caveats: T cells produced anew were the main source of T-cell counts and diversity one year after transplant. Certain patients had high TCRbeta diversity at day 60, and it came from recipient T cells and thymic progenitors that survived. Several hundred expanded graft clones reportedly gave rise to the alpha-beta T cells present about two months after transplant.

Germline CDR1 and CDR2: DFQATT and SNEGSKA (reference sequence). V shed 6 bases, J shed 7 bases, and the junction held 7 bases outside the gene matches. The CDR3 spans 13 residues. Unique molecular identifiers were used in preparing the TCRbeta library. TCRdb re-called the PCR reads through MiXCR, storing one row per CDR3 protein. The sample includes a few hundred thousand distinct CDR3 sequences, 25% to 30% of them seen just once. This TCR came from a boy less than two years old with Wiskott-Aldrich syndrome, due to receive a stem cell transplant. This chain uses TRBV20-1 with TRBJ2-1; 9 bases line up with TRBD2. Sequences were derived from PBMCs, sampled before TCRalphabeta/CD19-depleted stem cell transplant. CDR3 in DNA: TGCAGTGCCGGGACTAGCTATAGTAATGAGCAGTTCTTC. It codes for CSAGTSYSNEQFF.